The T cell receptor beta chain described here comes from a study of T-cell reconstitution after alpha-beta-depleted transplantation in children. Germline CDR1 reads DFQATT; CDR2 reads SNEGSKA (reference sequence). This CDR3 spans 13 amino acids. Trimming cost V 6 bases and J 4 bases; bases outside gene matches: 9. Unique molecular identifiers were incorporated when the TCRbeta library was constructed. One entry per CDR3 protein, called by TCRdb with MiXCR from the PCR reads. The sample shows around 670,000 distinct CDR3 sequences, around 14% of them seen only once. Study observations and caveats: After one year, T-cell counts and TCRbeta diversity mostly came from new T cells. The origin of high day-60 TCRbeta diversity in some patients lay in surviving recipient T cells and thymic progenitors.

The sample holds many counts of this clonotype. Its cognate antigen is unknown. This sequence originates from a girl aged 2 to 10 with congenital amegakaryocytic thrombocytopenia, due to receive a stem cell transplant. The J gene is TRBJ2-7, the V gene TRBV20-1, with 7 bases that match TRBD1. The material was PBMCs, obtained before TCRalphabeta/CD19-depleted stem cell transplant. The CDR3 bases are TGCAGTGCGAATCGGGACAGAGCTTACGAGCAGTACTTC. Translation: CSANRDRAYEQYF.